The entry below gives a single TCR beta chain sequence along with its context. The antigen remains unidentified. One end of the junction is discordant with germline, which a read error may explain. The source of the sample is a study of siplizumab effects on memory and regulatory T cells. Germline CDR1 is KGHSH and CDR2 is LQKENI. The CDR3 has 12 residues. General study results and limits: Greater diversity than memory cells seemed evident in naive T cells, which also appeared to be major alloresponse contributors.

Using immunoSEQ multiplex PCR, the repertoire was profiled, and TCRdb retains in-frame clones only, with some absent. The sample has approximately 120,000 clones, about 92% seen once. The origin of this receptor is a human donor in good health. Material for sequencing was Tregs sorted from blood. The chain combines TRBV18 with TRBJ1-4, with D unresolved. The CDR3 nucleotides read TGTGCCAGCTCACCAACCAATGAAAAACTGTTTTTT. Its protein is CASSPTNEKLFF.